Listed here are 28 T cell receptor beta chains from one sample, sequenced in a study of monozygotic twins with cystic fibrosis. Clones were sequenced by immunoSEQ multiplex PCR, and TCRdb holds only the in-frame ones, with some missing. The top ten clones hold 1.9% of a sample with 20,000 or so clones, around 97% of them seen once. Sequenced input: blood. Receptor source: a woman aged 25 to 39 with cystic fibrosis.

This clone has a single count. The V gene is TRBV5-1, the J gene TRBJ2-5; 9 nucleotides align to TRBD2. The length of the CDR3 is 16 residues. CDR1 is SGHRS, CDR2 YFSETQ, per germline. V shed 4 bases and J 3 bases; nucleotides not matched to a gene: 10. The CDR3 nucleotides read TGCGCCAGCAGCGGCGGGACTAGCCGGGGGAAAGAGACCCAGTACTTC. Its translation: CASSGGTSRGKETQYF.

This clone has more than one count but fewer than ten. CDR3 region: CASSAEPQGRSGNTIYF. CDR3 coding DNA: TGTGCCAGCAGCGCCGAACCACAGGGGCGCTCTGGAAACACCATATATTTT. The chain links TRBV5-4 to TRBJ1-3, with TRBD1 identical over 7 bases. This CDR3 has 17 amino acids. The J segment lost 0 bases and the V segment lost 4 bases, leaving 10 bases of the junction unmatched. Germline CDR1 and CDR2: SGHNT and YYREEE (reference sequence).

V and J are TRBV5-6 and TRBJ2-3; a weak D match, TRBD2 (6 bases). V lost 0 bases to trimming and J lost 1 base, with 9 bases between them. The CDR3 extends over 15 amino acids. The germline gives CDR1 SGHDT, CDR2 YYEEEE. The CDR3 DNA is TGTGCCAGCAGCTTGGGGAGGGCTCGCACAGATACGCAGTATTTT. The encoded protein is CASSLGRARTDTQYF.

This chain connects TRBV18 to TRBJ2-1; 7 bases line up with TRBD1. Germline V gene lookup returns CDR1 KGHSH and CDR2 LQKENI. The CDR3 is 13 residues long. Losses at the gene ends were 5 bases for V and 6 bases for J; bases not matched to a gene: 4. Here the CDR3 reads CASSATGPNEQFF. CDR3 bases: TGTGCCAGCTCAGCGACAGGGCCCAATGAGCAGTTCTTC.

V gene TRBV10-3 combines with J gene TRBJ2-3; no firm D call. CDR1 is ENHRY, CDR2 SYGVKD, per germline. V was clipped by 10 bases and J by 5 bases, with 16 bases between them. The CDR3 extends over 13 amino acids. The CDR3 DNA is TGTGCCACAAGGGTGGGTGGGGTAGATACGCAGTATTTT. It is translated as CATRVGGVDTQYF.

The V gene is TRBV5-6, the J gene TRBJ1-5; D might be TRBD1 (5 bases). The CDR3 covers 17 residues. V was trimmed by 5 bases and J by 0 bases, leaving 18 bases between them. CDR1 is SGHDT and CDR2 is YYEEEE in the germline V gene. The CDR3 coding sequence is TGTGCCAGCAGGGAATGGGCAGGGCGGGATAGCAATCAGCCCCAGCATTTT. It yields the protein CASREWAGRDSNQPQHF.

The CDR3 bases are TGTGCCAGCAGCCCTCGACTAGCGGGGGGGGGCTCAGATACGCAGTATTTT. It translates to CASSPRLAGGGSDTQYF. The V gene is TRBV11-2, the J gene TRBJ2-3; 14 bases fit TRBD2. The V gene end was trimmed by 5 bases and the J gene end by 4 bases; junction bases not matched to a gene: 8. This CDR3 is built from 17 residues. Germline V gene data show CDR1 as SGHAT and CDR2 as FQNNGV.

This clone has only a few counts. CDR3 nucleotide sequence: TGCGCCAGCAGCTCGAGCCGGGACAGGGGGTACGAGCAGTACTTC. Translation: CASSSSRDRGYEQYF. The V and J genes are TRBV5-1 and TRBJ2-7; 11 nucleotides line up with TRBD1. Germline assignment: CDR1 SGHRS and CDR2 YFSETQ. The V segment lost 3 bases and the J segment 4 bases; nucleotides outside the gene matches: 6. This CDR3 has 15 amino acids. The full variable domain, completed using reference TRBV5-1 and TRBJ2-7, is KAGVTQTPRYLIKTRGQQVTLSCSPISGHRSVSWYQQTPGQGLQFLFEYFSETQRNKGNFPGRFSGRQFSNSRSEMNVSTLELGDSALYLCASSSSRDRGYEQYFGPGTRLTVT.

The chain links TRBV7-9 to TRBJ1-1; D remains ambiguous. With 5 bases removed from V and 1 base from J, the gap between germline ends came to 5 bases. The CDR3 runs 12 residues. Germline-derived CDR1 and CDR2 are SEHNR and FQNEAQ (reference sequence). As DNA, the CDR3 is TGTGCCAGCAGCATACAGAACACTGAAGCTTTCTTT. Its translation: CASSIQNTEAFF. Based on the CDR3 plus reference TRBV7-9 and TRBJ1-1, the full variable domain is DTGVSQNPRHKITKRGQNVTFRCDPISEHNRLYWYRQTLGQGPEFLTYFQNEAQLEKSRLLSDRFSAERPKGSFSTLEIQRTEQGDSAMYLCASSIQNTEAFFGQGTRLTVV.

This chain joins TRBV5-1 and TRBJ2-5; possible D gene TRBD1, 5 bases. The germline V gene encodes CDR1 SGHRS and CDR2 YFSETQ. The CDR3 is 15 residues long. The ends were cut back, 0 bases at V and 5 bases at J, with 14 bases in the middle. CDR3 in amino acids: CASSLVGALGETQYF. The CDR3 DNA is TGCGCCAGCAGCTTGGTAGGGGCCCTTGGGGAGACCCAGTACTTC.

The chain recombines TRBV5-4 with TRBJ1-2; D is undetermined. Trimming stripped 1 base from V and 5 bases from J, with 15 bases between. CDR1 is SGHNT, CDR2 YYREEE, per germline (reference sequence). The CDR3 consists of 15 residues. CDR3 coding DNA: TGTGCCAGCAGCTTGTCCCATCTTAGTGGTTATGGCTACACCTTC. Translated, it gives CASSLSHLSGYGYTF.

The chain has TRBV10-1 and TRBJ1-6; weak D call: TRBD1 (6 bases). Trimming removed 0 bases at V and 7 bases at J, with 7 bases between. Germline V gene sequence: CDR1 WNHNN, CDR2 SYGVQD (reference sequence). The length of the CDR3 is 14 residues. As DNA, the CDR3 is TGCGCCAGCAGTGAGTCGGGACAAAATTCACCCCTCCACTTT. As protein: CASSESGQNSPLHF.

The genes are TRBV14 and TRBJ2-1, with 8 bases matching TRBD2. The germline gives CDR1 SGHDN, CDR2 FVKESK. The CDR3 spans 15 residues. V was clipped by 3 bases and J by 8 bases; unmatched bases: 9. CDR3 in DNA: TGTGCCAGCAGCCAGTCGGGGGGGGCATCTTATGAGCAGTTCTTC. It is translated as CASSQSGGASYEQFF.

The rearrangement joins TRBV5-5 to TRBJ1-5, with TRBD1 as a possible D gene (5 bases). CDR1 SGHKS and CDR2 YYEKEE come from the germline V gene (reference sequence). V gave up 4 bases and J gave up 7 bases, with 18 bases separating them. The CDR3 sequence is 15 residues long. CDR3 amino acids: CASSPFGGEGQPQHF. CDR3 nucleotide sequence: TGTGCCAGCAGCCCCTTTGGGGGGGAAGGGCAGCCCCAGCATTTT.

The J gene is TRBJ1-4, the V gene TRBV6-5, with TRBD1 as a possible D gene (5 bases). V lost 5 bases to trimming and J lost 7 bases, with 11 bases between them. Germline loops: CDR1 MNHEY, CDR2 SVGAGI. CDR3 length: 13 residues. CDR3 DNA: TGTGCCAGCAGTGGGGGGATCCGTGAAAAACTGTTTTTT. Its protein is CASSGGIREKLFF.

The rearrangement uses TRBV9 and TRBJ2-2; no reliable D call. This CDR3 is built from 13 residues. Trimming shortened V by 0 bases and J by 6 bases, and 6 bases separated the two germline ends. Germline V CDR1 and CDR2: SGDLS, YYNGEE. The DNA for the CDR3 is TGTGCCAGCAGCGTAGACGGGTCCGGGGAGCTGTTTTTT. Translation gives CASSVDGSGELFF. The full variable domain, its missing parts supplied by reference TRBV9 and TRBJ2-2, is DSGVTQTPKHLITATGQRVTLRCSPRSGDLSVYWYQQSLDQGLQFLIQYYNGEERAKGNILERFSAQQFPDLHSELNLSSLELGDSALYFCASSVDGSGELFFGEGSRLTVL.

The J gene is TRBJ2-3, the V gene TRBV12-5; no firm D call. Germline CDR1 reads LGHNT; CDR2 reads FRNRAP. The CDR3 is 12 residues long. Trimming stripped 5 bases from V and 0 bases from J, with 3 bases between. The CDR3 DNA follows: TGTGCTAGTGGTGCCAGCACAGATACGCAGTATTTT. Residues: CASGASTDTQYF.

J is TRBJ1-6 and V is TRBV30; perhaps TRBD1 as D (6 bases). The CDR3 is 15 amino acids. Germline CDR1 GTSNPN, CDR2 SVGIG (reference sequence). Trimming cost V 0 bases and J 8 bases, with 14 bases left between them. The CDR3 DNA follows: TGTGCCTGGAGTGTACGGGGAAGGGGGGATTCACCCCTCCACTTT. Protein: CAWSVRGRGDSPLHF. Drawing the rest from reference TRBV30 and TRBJ1-6, the complete variable domain is SQTIHQWPATLVQPVGSPLSLECTVEGTSNPNLYWYRQAAGRGLQLLFYSVGIGQISSEVPQNLSASRPQDRQFILSSKKLLLSDSGFYLCAWSVRGRGDSPLHFGNGTRLTVT.

The chain has TRBV5-1 and TRBJ1-2; D not certain. Germline CDR1 SGHRS, CDR2 YFSETQ. The CDR3 sequence is 14 residues long. V dropped 0 bases and J dropped 4 bases, with 10 bases sitting between them. This CDR3 reads CASSLASAVYGYTF. For the CDR3, the DNA is TGCGCCAGCAGCTTGGCTTCAGCGGTCTATGGCTACACCTTC.

This clone was seen a single time. The chain has TRBV10-1 and TRBJ2-5; 11 nucleotides align to TRBD2. CDR1 and CDR2 from the germline V gene are WNHNN and SYGVQD (reference sequence). The CDR3 length is 15 residues. V lost 3 bases to trimming and J lost 3 bases; unmatched junction nucleotides: 3. The CDR3 bases are TGCGCCAGCAGTGAAGCTAGCGGGGGGAAAGAGACCCAGTACTTC. Residues: CASSEASGGKETQYF.

The rearrangement joins TRBV7-9 to TRBJ2-5; TRBD2 is a possible D gene (5 bases). V was clipped by 5 bases and J by 7 bases, with 23 bases between them. Germline CDR1 is SEHNR and CDR2 is FQNEAQ (reference sequence). This CDR3 spans 16 amino acids. CDR3 nucleotide sequence: TGTGCCAGCAGCAAAGACGGAGGCCTTCCCAATCCGACCCAGTACTTC. Its protein product is CASSKDGGLPNPTQYF.

V is TRBV13 and J is TRBJ1-1; 9 positions match TRBD1. The junction had 10 bases not matched to a gene; V was cut back by 5 bases and J by 6 bases. The germline CDR1 and CDR2 sequences are PRHDT and FYEKMQ (reference sequence). The CDR3 loop spans 15 amino acids. The CDR3 spells CASSPGQGLLAEAFF. The CDR3 coding sequence is TGTGCCAGCAGCCCCGGACAGGGGTTGTTAGCTGAAGCTTTCTTT.

Written as DNA, the CDR3 is TGCGCCAGCAGCCAACCAGGACAGGGGTTTGGCTACACCTTC. It specifies CASSQPGQGFGYTF. The chain uses TRBV4-1 and TRBJ1-2; TRBD1 matches at 9 bases. CDR3 length: 14 amino acids. V lost 2 bases to trimming and J lost 7 bases; unmatched junction nucleotides: 5. Per the germline V gene, CDR1 is MGHRA and CDR2 is YSYEKL.

This clone has only one observation. The V and J genes are TRBV7-6 and TRBJ1-4, with D maybe TRBD1 (6 bases). Germline V gene data show CDR1 as SGHVS and CDR2 as FNYEAQ. The CDR3 consists of 11 residues. V gave up 5 bases and J gave up 14 bases, with 12 bases separating them. Here the CDR3 DNA reads TGTGCCAGCAGCAACTACAGGGTTCTGTTTTTT. It encodes CASSNYRVLFF.

This rearrangement joins TRBV5-1 to TRBJ2-7; D may correspond to TRBD1 or TRBD2 (7 bases each). The CDR3 sequence is 15 residues long. The V gene's germline CDR1 is SGHRS and CDR2 YFSETQ. V lost 0 bases to trimming and J lost 3 bases, with 13 bases between them. In DNA form, the CDR3 reads TGCGCCAGCAGCTTGGCAGCAGGGGGGGACTACGAGCAGTACTTC. Translating it yields CASSLAAGGDYEQYF.

This clone was seen only a few times. The rearrangement uses TRBV11-2 and TRBJ1-2; TRBD1 aligns across 7 bases. Germline V gives CDR1 SGHAT, CDR2 FQNNGV. This CDR3 is built from 18 residues. J lost 0 bases, V lost 5 bases, and 15 bases had no gene match. The DNA for the CDR3 is TGTGCCAGCAGCGATTTAGGACTCAGGGGGAATTCTAACTATGGCTACACCTTC. It encodes CASSDLGLRGNSNYGYTF.

This chain joins TRBV11-2 and TRBJ2-7, with 8 nucleotides matching TRBD2. The CDR3 has 17 residues. Losses at the gene ends were 1 base for V and 2 bases for J; bases not matched to a gene: 10. The germline V gene has CDR1 SGHAT and CDR2 FQNNGV. The CDR3 here is CASSLGGLGSGAYEQYF. CDR3 nucleotide sequence: TGTGCCAGCAGCTTAGGGGGTCTAGGTAGCGGGGCCTACGAGCAGTACTTC.

For the CDR3, the DNA is TGTGCCAGCAGGAGGGGCGGGACCTACAATGAGCAGTTCTTC. This codes for CASRRGGTYNEQFF. The chain recombines TRBV25-1 with TRBJ2-1; possible D gene TRBD2, 6 bases. Germline CDR1 and CDR2: MGHDK and SYGVNS. The CDR3 has 14 residues. Trimming stripped 6 bases from V and 2 bases from J, with 11 bases between.